This TCR beta chain was identified during a study of cytomegalovirus exposure and HLA in healthy donors (dated by TCRdb to about 2017). For the study in its entirety: According to an earlier analysis of 587 of the donors, about 179 million T cells yielded 95 million to 140 million unique TCR beta sequences and about 300 Gb of sequence data. An early release that covered approximately 600 HLA-typed donors contained 300 to 350 gigabases of sequencing data and tens of millions of unique TCR sequences. Of the roughly 410 genotyped donors, less than 90% were placed in the genetic ancestry cluster associated with self-reported Caucasian donors. The study aimed to test whether signatures of past pathogen exposure could be identified by cataloging public T cell receptors. Using immunosequencing, the study profiled T cell repertoires from 640 or so subjects and related those repertoires to cytomegalovirus serostatus. Along with the roughly 670-subject first cohort, a separate validation cohort of over a hundred different subjects was used. To predict cytomegalovirus infection status, the study brought together high-throughput TCR immunosequencing, statistical association of individual TCRs with disease status, and machine learning. A later analysis re-analyzed previously published TCR beta repertoires from about 600 donors and added high-resolution HLA genotyping to study TCR occurrence patterns. Rather than using new phenotypic data, the later analysis identified candidate immune exposures from TCR beta sequences and from how often those sequences occurred across donors. An earlier analysis of approximately 630 of the donors applied high-throughput TCR beta sequencing to assess whether each TCR beta V gene segment acted as functional or pseudogenic. Donor age, sex, ethnicity and CMV serostatus were compiled alongside the repertoire data. A later genetic analysis took genome-wide SNP genotypes for about three fifths of the 666 donors and used that subset as a discovery cohort. Every discovery cohort repertoire had been produced on one sequencing platform. Both class I and class II loci were covered by HLA typing, at four-digit resolution. Typing coverage varied by locus: roughly 629-630 donors for A, B, C, DRB1 and DQB1; some 520 for DQA1; 600 to 610 for DPA1; about 450 for DPB1. Several DR-DQ haplotypes were handled as single units for association and clustering because linkage in the cohort was strong. Among almost 400 genotyped donors of the cohort, an average of about 240,000 unique TCR beta nucleotide sequences were sequenced per donor, roughly 18% of them non-productive. The full study reports these points: In vitro tests confirmed that three of the cytomegalovirus-associated TCR beta chains recognize cytomegalovirus antigens. A later analysis associated 15,000 to 20,000 TCR beta sequences with specific HLA alleles at a false discovery rate of 0.05. The cohort was sequenced for TCR beta chains only, and without alpha or paired-chain data the features that could be detected were limited. According to a later genetic analysis, donors in an Asian-associated ancestry cluster had fewer N-insertions in productive TCRs than the approximately 630-donor mean. The study gave a list of around 170 TCR beta chains associated with cytomegalovirus. According to a later analysis, TCR association rates differed among HLA loci, with DRB1 alleles showing the most associated TCRs and HLA-C alleles showing the fewest. Because HLA typing was unavailable for some donors at each locus, only the typed subset was used in association tests. A later analysis reported that several top co-occurrence clusters appeared linked to parvovirus B19, influenza, CMV and Epstein-Barr virus. CMV serostatus was the only immune exposure information available for the cohort. It was suggested by the authors that the approach could potentially be generalized to other disease states and immunological phenotypes. Correlated functional status among segregating V segments might reflect linkage disequilibrium, but an unknown experimental factor could not be ruled out. Roughly 15 rarely observed V segments, including chromosome 9 orphons, were excluded from the earlier analysis of almost 600 of the donors because counts were too low. Strong co-occurrence of HLA alleles, especially DR and DQ, made assigning TCR associations to individual alleles difficult. Presence/absence analyses assumed roughly uniform sequencing depth across donors, an assumption that may not hold. A cluster of highly shared sequence variants was judged likely to represent a technical artifact of the sequencing pipeline. In an earlier analysis of some 540 of the donors, most TCR beta V segments appeared in productive rearrangements about 90% or about 30% of the time, broadly matching IMGT annotations. According to a later analysis, most CMV-associated TCR beta chains appeared to be HLA-restricted, and the HLA associations seemed to be driven largely by CMV exposure. Cytomegalovirus status was reported to be diagnosed by the classifier with high specificity and sensitivity in both the original and validation cohorts. A further reported finding was that TCR beta sequences accurately predicted the HLA-A and HLA-B alleles for most subjects in the first cohort. A later analysis found that HLA-associated TCR beta chains were more clonally expanded and had lower generation probabilities than equally common non-associated chains. Most TCR sequences were seen in very few donors, while some public TCRs were found in many individuals. A later genetic analysis associated a missense DCLRE1C variant with V-gene and J-gene trimming of TCR beta chains, and an independent cohort replicated the association. Because the 87-base-pair reads could not distinguish some IMGT-functional V segments, including TRBV6-2 and TRBV6-3, those segments were excluded.

About this clone itself: Its antigen target is currently unknown. The sample holds no much larger clone one base away, and base qualities are not on file.

The cohort consisted of 666 healthy bone marrow donors. Cohort members were all nominally healthy when sampled, although unrecorded immune exposures were likely present. The donor tested CMV seronegative and was one of the 352 seronegative cohort members. A peripheral blood sample was collected from each donor, and TCR beta sequencing was performed on peripheral blood mononuclear cells. Genomic DNA was extracted from the blood cell samples with the Qiagen DNeasy Blood Extraction Kit. The library was generated by the immunoSEQ multiplex PCR assay. For the multiplex PCR, a mixture combining 60 forward primers for TCR Vbeta segments and 13 reverse primers for TCR Jbeta segments was used. The CDR3 region of rearranged TCR beta genes was amplified from genomic DNA with a multiplex PCR assay. The Illumina HiSeq System was used to sequence the amplified TCR beta libraries as 87-base-pair reads. Per the original workflow: In a later analysis, some 80 million unique TCR beta chains were counted across the approximately 670 repertoires, and approximately 11 million of these chains were shared by at least two donors. Raw reads were error-corrected and collapsed into unique sequences by a nearest-neighbor algorithm in which closely related sequences were merged to remove PCR and sequencing errors. To assign V, D and J gene segments, CDR3 sequences were aligned to IMGT reference sequences. Each retained sequence needed at least a six-nucleotide match to both a V gene segment and a J gene segment. Rearrangements were classified as productive when the CDR3 lacked stop codons and remained in frame with V and J, and all other rearrangements were classified as non-productive. Following IMGT convention, CDR3 was defined as the stretch from the second conserved V-encoded cysteine to the conserved J-encoded phenylalanine. The earlier analysis of some 540 of the donors excluded any sequence lacking an unambiguous match to a single V gene segment. An earlier analysis of some 500 of the donors classified V segments as functional when productive rearrangements were above 56.7% and as segregating when the standard deviation between donors was above 5%. A statistical classification framework was developed to diagnose cytomegalovirus status using the catalog of TCR beta chain sequences. A later analysis assigned V and J genes by comparing TCR nucleotide sequences with IMGT/GENE-DB human TR gene sequences. A later analysis assigned CDR3 sequences and most-parsimonious VDJ recombination scenarios with the TCRdist pipeline. In a later analysis, every TCR beta chain was defined by the combination of its CDR3 amino acid sequence and its V-gene family, and reads without a unique V-gene family were dropped. In a later analysis, approximately 590 highly shared, low-generation-probability nucleotide sequences were removed to address suspected cross-contamination and a sequencing artifact. In a later analysis, a clonal expansion index was calculated for each public chain from normalized within-repertoire ranks of inferred template counts. A later analysis computed generation probabilities with a VDJ recombination model fitted to out-of-frame rearrangements, and checked the results against IGoR. In a later analysis, TCR-TCR, TCR-HLA and TCR-CMV co-occurrence was scored with hypergeometric tests, and a repertoire-size bias correction was applied to TCR pairs. A later analysis estimated false discovery rates by permuting HLA or CMV assignments 20 times. A later analysis grouped co-occurring TCRs with DBSCAN, adding TCRdist sequence similarity when clustering within HLA-allele-positive subsets. Repertoires with fewer than 30,000 or more than 120,000 public chains, plus five repertoires with anomalous nucleotide sharing, were excluded from co-occurrence clustering. In TCRdb, the immuneACCESS table is reduced to in-frame sequences with V and J assigned. These tables do not hold every clone; where another copy was compared, an unresolved V gene accounts for under half, and the others remain unexplained. D and trimming were read from the DNA, whereas the V and J calls and clone size are those reported in that table. The sample has 90,000 to 100,000 clones on record, 80% to 90% of them singletons. The top ten clonotypes cover approximately 1.3% of the sample.

The CDR3 numbers 14 residues from cysteine through phenylalanine. Only the CDR3 part of the read is kept: 42 bases, read in frame from the first base. Trimming takes 6 bases from V and 1 base from J, and the germline ends sit 12 bases apart. Looking up the germline V gene yields CDR1 SNHLY and CDR2 FYNNEI. The material sequenced was PBMCs. The sequence was obtained from a man aged 35-49 years in good health and CMV-seronegative. The chain uses TRBV2 and TRBJ1-1, and perhaps TRBD1 as D gene, on 5 matching bases. The CDR3 in this case is CASRNVDRNTEAFF. At the DNA level, the sequence is TGTGCCAGCAGAAACGTAGACAGGAACACTGAAGCTTTCTTT.